These T cell receptor beta chains were read from a single sample in a study of T cell changes during pregnancy in multiple sclerosis. Profiling relied on immunoSEQ multiplex PCR, and the TCRdb table lists in-frame clones only, not all of them. In the table there are fewer than 40,000 clones, roughly nine tenths of which are singletons. The sequencing used CD4+ T cells from peripheral blood mononuclear cells, collected in the second trimester of pregnancy. These receptors came from a female donor in good health, enrolled as a control in a pregnancy study. Both conserved end residues are part of each CDR3. A row's size may be missing; if present it is once, few, many or a size class.

J gene: TRBJ1-4
clone size: .
V gene: TRBV6-5
CDR3 protein: CASRPGPGNEKLFF

J gene: TRBJ2-2
clone size: few
V gene: TRBV13
CDR3 protein: CASSPGLAGGPRRTGELFF

J gene: TRBJ2-5
clone size: .
V gene: TRBV9
CDR3 protein: CASSKGGAQETQYF

J gene: TRBJ1-4
clone size: once
V gene: TRBV19
CDR3 protein: CASSIDRGEKLFF

J gene: TRBJ1-1
clone size: .
V gene: TRBV7-9
CDR3 protein: CASSRKGQGDTEAFF

J gene: TRBJ1-2
clone size: few
V gene: TRBV14
CDR3 protein: CASSPGGHGYTF

J gene: TRBJ2-1
clone size: .
V gene: TRBV14
CDR3 protein: CASSPPGTAYNEQFF

J gene: TRBJ2-5
clone size: few
V gene: TRBV13
CDR3 protein: CASSLGLAVPSQETQYF

J gene: TRBJ2-5
clone size: .
V gene: TRBV30
CDR3 protein: CAWSVGWGLAGNQETQYF

J gene: TRBJ1-1
clone size: .
V gene: TRBV11-3
CDR3 protein: CASSPGTGVNTEAFF

J gene: TRBJ2-7
clone size: .
V gene: TRBV5-6
CDR3 protein: CASRRRQGEQYF

J gene: TRBJ2-1
clone size: .
V gene: TRBV29-1
CDR3 protein: CSVGRIDEQFF

J gene: TRBJ2-7
clone size: .
V gene: TRBV27
CDR3 protein: CASSSYYEQYF

J gene: TRBJ2-3
clone size: .
V gene: TRBV10-3
CDR3 protein: CAISTGQGGTDTQYF

J gene: TRBJ2-1
clone size: .
V gene: TRBV28
CDR3 protein: CASSLMGPRGVEQFF

J gene: TRBJ1-5
clone size: .
V gene: TRBV7-2
CDR3 protein: CASSLSVGGVQPQHF

J gene: TRBJ2-2
clone size: .
V gene: TRBV25-1
CDR3 protein: CATKREGQTGELFF

J gene: TRBJ1-2
clone size: .
V gene: TRBV5-6
CDR3 protein: CASSLPTGGAGYTF

J gene: TRBJ2-1
clone size: .
V gene: TRBV10-2
CDR3 protein: CASSERVPSNEQFF

J gene: TRBJ2-5
clone size: .
V gene: TRBV27
CDR3 protein: CASSKDRGETQYF

J gene: TRBJ2-4
clone size: .
V gene: TRBV19
CDR3 protein: CASSMLFPVTGQNIQYF

J gene: TRBJ2-5
clone size: .
V gene: TRBV4-1
CDR3 protein: CASSQLAGGTQYF

J gene: TRBJ1-5
clone size: .
V gene: TRBV6-6
CDR3 protein: CASSPNSNQPQHF

J gene: TRBJ2-7
clone size: .
V gene: TRBV5-1
CDR3 protein: CASSFRLQDEQYF

J gene: TRBJ1-4
clone size: .
V gene: TRBV28
CDR3 protein: CASRISRTGSGKLFF

J gene: TRBJ2-5
clone size: .
V gene: TRBV28
CDR3 protein: CAIRRQGQETQYF

J gene: TRBJ2-5
clone size: .
V gene: TRBV28
CDR3 protein: CASSLPGQGDGKTQYF

J gene: TRBJ1-3
clone size: .
V gene: TRBV6-5
CDR3 protein: CATLTGEGNTIYF

J gene: TRBJ2-7
clone size: .
V gene: TRBV10-2
CDR3 protein: CASTRTGSTYEQYF

J gene: TRBJ2-5
clone size: .
V gene: TRBV19
CDR3 protein: CASSIEGNRVTQYF